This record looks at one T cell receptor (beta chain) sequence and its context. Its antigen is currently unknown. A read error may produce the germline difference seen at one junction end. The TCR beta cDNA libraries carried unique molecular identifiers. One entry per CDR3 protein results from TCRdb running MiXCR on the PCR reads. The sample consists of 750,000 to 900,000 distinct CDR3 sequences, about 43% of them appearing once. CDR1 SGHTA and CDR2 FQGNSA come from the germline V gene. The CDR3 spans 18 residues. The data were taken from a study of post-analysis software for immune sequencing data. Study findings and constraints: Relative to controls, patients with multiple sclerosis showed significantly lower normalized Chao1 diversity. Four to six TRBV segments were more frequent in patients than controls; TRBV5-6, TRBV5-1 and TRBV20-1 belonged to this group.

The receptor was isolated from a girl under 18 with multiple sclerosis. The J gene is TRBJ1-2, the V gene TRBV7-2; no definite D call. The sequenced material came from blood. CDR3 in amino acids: CAGSLRRPPGLDDYGYTF. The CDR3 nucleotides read TGTGCCGGCAGCTTAAGGCGGCCCCCCGGCCTAGACGACTATGGCTACACCTTC.